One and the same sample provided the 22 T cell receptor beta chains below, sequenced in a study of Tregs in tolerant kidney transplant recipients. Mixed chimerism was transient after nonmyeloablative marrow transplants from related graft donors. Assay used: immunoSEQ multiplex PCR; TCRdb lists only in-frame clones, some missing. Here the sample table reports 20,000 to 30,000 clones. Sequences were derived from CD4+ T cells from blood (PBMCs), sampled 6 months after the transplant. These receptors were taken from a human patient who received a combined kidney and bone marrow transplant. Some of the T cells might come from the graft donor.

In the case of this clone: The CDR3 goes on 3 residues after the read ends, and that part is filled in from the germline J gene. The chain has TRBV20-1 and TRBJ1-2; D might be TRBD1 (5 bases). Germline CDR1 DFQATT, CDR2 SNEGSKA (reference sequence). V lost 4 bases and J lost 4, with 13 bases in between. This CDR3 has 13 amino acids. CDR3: CSATGGGSYGYTF. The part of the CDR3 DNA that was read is TGCAGTGCTACTGGTGGGGGGAGCTATGGC.

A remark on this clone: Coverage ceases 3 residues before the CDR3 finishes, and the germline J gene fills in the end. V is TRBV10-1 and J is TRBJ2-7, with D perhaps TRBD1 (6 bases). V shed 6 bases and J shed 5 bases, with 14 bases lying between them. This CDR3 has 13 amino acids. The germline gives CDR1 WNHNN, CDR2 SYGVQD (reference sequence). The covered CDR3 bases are TGCGCCAGCAGCAAGACAGGCGGCGACGAG. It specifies CASSKTGGDE. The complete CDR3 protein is CASSKTGGDEQYF.

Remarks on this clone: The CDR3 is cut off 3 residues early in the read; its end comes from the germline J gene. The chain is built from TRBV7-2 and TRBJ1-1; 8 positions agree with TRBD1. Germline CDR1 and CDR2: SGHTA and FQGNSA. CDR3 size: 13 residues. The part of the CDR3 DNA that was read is TGTGCCAGCAGCGTGAGACAGGGGAGCGAA. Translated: CASSVRQGSE. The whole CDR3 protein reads CASSVRQGSEAFF.

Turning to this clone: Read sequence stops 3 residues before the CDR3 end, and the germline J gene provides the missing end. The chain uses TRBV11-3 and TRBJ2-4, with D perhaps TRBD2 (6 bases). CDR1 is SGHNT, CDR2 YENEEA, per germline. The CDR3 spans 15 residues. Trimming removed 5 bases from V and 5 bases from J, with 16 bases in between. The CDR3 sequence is CASSLGSTGENIQYF. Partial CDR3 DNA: TGTGCCAGCAGCCTAGGTTCTACGGGGGAAAACATT. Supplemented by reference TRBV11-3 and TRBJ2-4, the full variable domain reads EAGVVQSPRYKIIEKKQPVAFWCNPISGHNTLYWYLQNLGQGPELLIRYENEEAVDDSQLPKDRFSAERLKGVDSTLKIQPAELGDSAVYLCASSLGSTGENIQYFGAGTRLSVL.

CDR3: CASSISGKNTEAFF. Incomplete CDR3 DNA: TGTGCCAGTAGTATATCAGGCAAGAACACTGAA. The V gene is TRBV19, the J gene TRBJ1-1; D gene unclear. The read ends 3 residues before the CDR3 terminus; that terminus is restored from the germline J gene. The CDR3 is 14 residues long. Germline loops: CDR1 LNHDA, CDR2 SQIVND (reference sequence). V was clipped by 2 bases and J by 1 base, with 8 bases between them. The full variable domain, with the rest looked up from reference TRBV19 and TRBJ1-1, is DGGITQSPKYLFRKEGQNVTLSCEQNLNHDAMYWYRQDPGQGLRLIYYSQIVNDFQKGDIAEGYSVSREKKESFPLTVTSAQKNPTAFYLCASSISGKNTEAFFGQGTRLTVV.

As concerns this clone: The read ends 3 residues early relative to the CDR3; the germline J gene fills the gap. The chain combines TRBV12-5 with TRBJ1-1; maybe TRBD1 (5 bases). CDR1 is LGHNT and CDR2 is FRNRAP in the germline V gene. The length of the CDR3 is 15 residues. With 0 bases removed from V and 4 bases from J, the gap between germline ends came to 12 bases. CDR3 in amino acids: CASGLVVGVSTEAFF. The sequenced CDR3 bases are TGTGCTAGTGGTTTGGTTGTAGGGGTGAGCACTGAA.

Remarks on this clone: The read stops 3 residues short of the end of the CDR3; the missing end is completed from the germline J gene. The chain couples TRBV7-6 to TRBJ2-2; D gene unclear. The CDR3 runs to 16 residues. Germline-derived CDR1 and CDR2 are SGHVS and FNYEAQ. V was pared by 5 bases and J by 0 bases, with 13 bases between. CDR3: CASSPLAEPNTGELFF. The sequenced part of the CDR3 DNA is TGTGCCAGCAGCCCCTTGGCGGAGCCGAACACCGGGGAG.

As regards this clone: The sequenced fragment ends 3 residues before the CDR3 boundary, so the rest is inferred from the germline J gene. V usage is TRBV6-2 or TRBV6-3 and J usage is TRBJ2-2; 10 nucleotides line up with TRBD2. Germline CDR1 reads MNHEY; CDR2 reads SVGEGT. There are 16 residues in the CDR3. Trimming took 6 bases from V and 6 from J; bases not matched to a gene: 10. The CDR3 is CASREGLARRAGELFF. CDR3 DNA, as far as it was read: TGTGCCAGCAGGGAGGGACTAGCGAGAAGGGCCGGGGAG.

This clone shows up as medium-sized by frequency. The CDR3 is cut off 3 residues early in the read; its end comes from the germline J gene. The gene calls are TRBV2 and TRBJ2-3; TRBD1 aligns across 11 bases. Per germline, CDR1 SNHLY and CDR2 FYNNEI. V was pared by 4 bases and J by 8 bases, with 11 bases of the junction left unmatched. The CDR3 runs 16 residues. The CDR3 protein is CASSGVPPGTGGTQYF. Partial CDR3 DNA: TGTGCCAGCAGTGGGGTCCCCCCGGGGACAGGGGGTACG.

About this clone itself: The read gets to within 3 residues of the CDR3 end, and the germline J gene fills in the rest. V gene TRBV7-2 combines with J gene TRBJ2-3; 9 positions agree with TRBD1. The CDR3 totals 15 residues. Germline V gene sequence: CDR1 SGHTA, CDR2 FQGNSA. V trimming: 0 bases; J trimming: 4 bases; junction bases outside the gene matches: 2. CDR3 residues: CASSLAQGASDTQYF. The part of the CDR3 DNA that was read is TGTGCCAGCAGCTTAGCACAGGGGGCCTCAGATACG.

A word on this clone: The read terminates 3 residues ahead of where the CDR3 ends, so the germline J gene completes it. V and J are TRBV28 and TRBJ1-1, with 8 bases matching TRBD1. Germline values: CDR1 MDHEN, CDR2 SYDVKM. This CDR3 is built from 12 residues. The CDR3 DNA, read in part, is TGTGCCAGCAGTTTACTTACAGGGGGA. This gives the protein CASSLLTGG. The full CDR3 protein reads CASSLLTGGAFF.

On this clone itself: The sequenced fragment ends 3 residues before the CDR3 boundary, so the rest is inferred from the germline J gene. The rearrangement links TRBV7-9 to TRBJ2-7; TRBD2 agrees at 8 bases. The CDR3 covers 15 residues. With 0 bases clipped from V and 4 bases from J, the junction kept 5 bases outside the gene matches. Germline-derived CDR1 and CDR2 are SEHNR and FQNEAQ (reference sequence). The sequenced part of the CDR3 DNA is TGTGCCAGCAGCTTAGCGCAGGCTAGCGGGTACGAG. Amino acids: CASSLAQASGYE. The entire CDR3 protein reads CASSLAQASGYEQYF. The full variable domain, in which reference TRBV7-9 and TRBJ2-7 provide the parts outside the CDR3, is DTGVSQNPRHKITKRGQNVTFRCDPISEHNRLYWYRQTLGQGPEFLTYFQNEAQLEKSRLLSDRFSAERPKGSFSTLEIQRTEQGDSAMYLCASSLAQASGYEQYFGPGTRLTVT.

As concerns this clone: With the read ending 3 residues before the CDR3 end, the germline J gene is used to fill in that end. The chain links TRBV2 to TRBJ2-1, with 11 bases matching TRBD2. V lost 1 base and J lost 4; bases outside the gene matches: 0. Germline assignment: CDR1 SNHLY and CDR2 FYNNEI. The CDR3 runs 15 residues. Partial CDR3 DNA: TGTGCCAGCAGTGAAGGACTAGCGGGATACAATGAG. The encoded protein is CASSEGLAGYNE. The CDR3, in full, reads CASSEGLAGYNEQFF.

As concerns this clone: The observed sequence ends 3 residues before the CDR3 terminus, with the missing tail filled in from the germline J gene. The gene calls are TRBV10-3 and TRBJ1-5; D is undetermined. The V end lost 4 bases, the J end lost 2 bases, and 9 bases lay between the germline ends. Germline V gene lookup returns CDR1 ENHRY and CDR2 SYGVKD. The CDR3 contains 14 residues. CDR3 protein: CAISAGDGNQPQHF. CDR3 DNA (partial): TGTGCCATCAGTGCCGGGGATGGCAATCAGCCC.

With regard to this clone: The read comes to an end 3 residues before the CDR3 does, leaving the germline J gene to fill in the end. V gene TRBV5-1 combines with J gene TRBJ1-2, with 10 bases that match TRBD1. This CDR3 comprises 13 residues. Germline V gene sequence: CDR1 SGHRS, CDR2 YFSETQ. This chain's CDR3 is CASSPGTGVGYTF. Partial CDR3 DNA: TGCGCCAGCTCCCCCGGGACAGGGGTCGGC.

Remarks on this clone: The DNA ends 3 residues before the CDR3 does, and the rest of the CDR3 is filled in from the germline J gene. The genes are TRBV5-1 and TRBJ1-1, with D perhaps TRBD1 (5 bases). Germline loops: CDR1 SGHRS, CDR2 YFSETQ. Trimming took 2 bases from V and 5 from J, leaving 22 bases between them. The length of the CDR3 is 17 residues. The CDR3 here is CASSFYLRGFGGTEAFF. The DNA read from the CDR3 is TGCGCCAGCAGCTTTTATCTGCGTGGGTTTGGGGGGACTGAA.

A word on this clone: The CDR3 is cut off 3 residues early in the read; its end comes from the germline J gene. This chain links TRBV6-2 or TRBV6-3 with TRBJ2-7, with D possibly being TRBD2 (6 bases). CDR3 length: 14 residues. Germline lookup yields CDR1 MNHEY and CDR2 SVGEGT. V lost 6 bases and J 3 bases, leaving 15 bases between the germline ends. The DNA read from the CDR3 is TGTGCCAGCAGCCGGGGGATCATCGGCTACGAG. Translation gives CASSRGIIGYE. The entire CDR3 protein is CASSRGIIGYEQYF.

CDR3 residues: CASSGQGFTYEQYF. CDR3 DNA (partial): TGTGCCAGTAGCGGACAGGGGTTCACCTACGAG. The chain is built from TRBV19 and TRBJ2-7, with 9 bases lining up with TRBD1. Sequencing ends 3 residues short of the CDR3 end; the germline J gene provides the rest. The germline CDR1 and CDR2 sequences are LNHDA and SQIVND (reference sequence). After removal of 6 bases from V and 2 bases from J, the junction contained 5 bases not matched to a gene. The CDR3 consists of 14 residues.

CDR3 DNA, as far as it was read: TGTGCCAGCAGTTTTCTTGGCCAGTCAGGGCTTAACTATGGC. Residues: CASSFLGQSGLNYG. The CDR3 reads in full as CASSFLGQSGLNYGYTF. V gene TRBV12-3 or TRBV12-4 combines with J gene TRBJ1-2; tentatively, D is TRBD1 (5 bases). The CDR3 goes on 3 residues after the read ends, and that part is filled in from the germline J gene. Trimming left V 3 bases short and J 1 base short, with 18 bases between. This CDR3 region has 17 residues.

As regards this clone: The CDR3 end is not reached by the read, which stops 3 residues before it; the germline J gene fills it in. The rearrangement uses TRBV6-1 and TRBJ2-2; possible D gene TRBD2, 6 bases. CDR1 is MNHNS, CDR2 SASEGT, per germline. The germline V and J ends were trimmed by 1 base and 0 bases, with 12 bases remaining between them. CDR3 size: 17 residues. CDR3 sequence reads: CASSEGGVASNTGELFF. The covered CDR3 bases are TGTGCCAGCAGTGAAGGGGGGGTCGCTTCGAACACCGGGGAG.

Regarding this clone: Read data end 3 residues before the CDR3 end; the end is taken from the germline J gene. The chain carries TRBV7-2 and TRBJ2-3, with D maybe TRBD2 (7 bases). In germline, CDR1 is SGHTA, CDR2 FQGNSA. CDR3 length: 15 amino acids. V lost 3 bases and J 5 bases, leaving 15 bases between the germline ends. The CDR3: CASSFTRGLGDTQYF. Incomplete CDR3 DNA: TGTGCCAGCAGCTTCACGCGGGGGCTAGGAGATACG.

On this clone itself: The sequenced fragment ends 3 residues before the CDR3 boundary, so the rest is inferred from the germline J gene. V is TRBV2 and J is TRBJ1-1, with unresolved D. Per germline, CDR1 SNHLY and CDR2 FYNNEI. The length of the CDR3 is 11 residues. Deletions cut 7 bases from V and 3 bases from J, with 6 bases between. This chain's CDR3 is CASTGYTEAFF. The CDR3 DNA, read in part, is TGTGCCAGCACAGGCTACACTGAA. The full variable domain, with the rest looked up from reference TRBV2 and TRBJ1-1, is EPEVTQTPSHQVTQMGQEVILRCVPISNHLYFYWYRQILGQKVEFLVSFYNNEISEKSEIFDDQFSVERPDGSNFTLKIRSTKLEDSAMYFCASTGYTEAFFGQGTRLTVV.